The clone carrying this T cell receptor (beta chain) was seen only once. Pooled in the analysis were second doses at about 4 or about 12 weeks. The sample is drawn from a study of T cell responses to AZD1222 COVID-19 vaccine. V shed 6 bases, J shed 6 bases, and the junction held 17 bases outside the gene matches. The CDR3 is 18 amino acids. Germline V gives CDR1 SNHLY, CDR2 FYNNEI. Some clones are missing from TCRdb's copy, which holds only in-frame ones; the method was immunoSEQ multiplex PCR. The sample has 250,000 to 300,000 clones, 85% to 95% seen once; the top ten hold 0.5% to 0.7%. The chain joins TRBV2 to TRBJ2-7, with TRBD2 identical over 13 bases. The material sequenced was peripheral blood, taken 28 days after the second AZD1222 dose. The sequence derives from an adult who received the AZD1222 COVID-19 vaccine. The CDR3 protein is CASRAGTSGIAGYIEQYF. CDR3 bases: TGTGCCAGCAGAGCCGGGACTAGCGGGATCGCCGGCTATATCGAGCAGTACTTC.